This TCR beta chain came from a study of shared clonotypes between healthy human individuals. Deep level was the assay's run setting. Replicate PCRs for sorted subsets used around 200 ng DNA; this equaled tens of thousands of T cell genomes. Using immunoSEQ multiplex PCR, the repertoire was profiled, and TCRdb retains in-frame clones only, with some absent. Among more than 500,000 clones listed, about 95% were seen once. The CDR3 loop spans 13 amino acids. Germline V lookup: CDR1 MDHEN, CDR2 SYDVKM. V lost 2 bases, J lost 5 bases, and 10 bases lay in between. Positive CCR7 selection of CD45RO-negative cells yielded the naive CD8 cells, and terminally differentiated effector memory CD45RA+ cells were excluded. Study-wide results and caveats: Depth was large, yet rarefaction showed that sorted-subset sequencing was incomplete. Naive CD4 clonotypes were shared across a handful of donors at 5% to 6%.

A word on this clone: Its target is unknown.

This chain joins TRBV28 and TRBJ2-7, with D possibly being TRBD2 (5 bases). The TCR originated in a woman under 40 in good health. Sequences were obtained from naive CD8+ T cells sorted from blood. For the CDR3, the DNA is TGTGCCAGCAGTTTAGGTCCGGGGAACGAGCAGTACTTC. Its protein product is CASSLGPGNEQYF.